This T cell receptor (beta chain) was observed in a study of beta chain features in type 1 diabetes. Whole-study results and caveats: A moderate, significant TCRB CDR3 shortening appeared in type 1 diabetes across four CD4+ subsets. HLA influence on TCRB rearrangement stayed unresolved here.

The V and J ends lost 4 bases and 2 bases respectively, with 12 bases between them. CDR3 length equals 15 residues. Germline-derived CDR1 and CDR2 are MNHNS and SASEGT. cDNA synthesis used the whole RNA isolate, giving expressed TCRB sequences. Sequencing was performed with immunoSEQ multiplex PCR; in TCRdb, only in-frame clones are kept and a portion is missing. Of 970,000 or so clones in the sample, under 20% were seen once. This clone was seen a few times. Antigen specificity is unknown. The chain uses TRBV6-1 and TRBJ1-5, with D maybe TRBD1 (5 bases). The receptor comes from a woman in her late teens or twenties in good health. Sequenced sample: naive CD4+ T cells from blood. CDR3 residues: CASSAGYLGNQPQHF. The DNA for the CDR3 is TGTGCCAGCAGTGCAGGGTATCTGGGCAATCAGCCCCAGCATTTT.